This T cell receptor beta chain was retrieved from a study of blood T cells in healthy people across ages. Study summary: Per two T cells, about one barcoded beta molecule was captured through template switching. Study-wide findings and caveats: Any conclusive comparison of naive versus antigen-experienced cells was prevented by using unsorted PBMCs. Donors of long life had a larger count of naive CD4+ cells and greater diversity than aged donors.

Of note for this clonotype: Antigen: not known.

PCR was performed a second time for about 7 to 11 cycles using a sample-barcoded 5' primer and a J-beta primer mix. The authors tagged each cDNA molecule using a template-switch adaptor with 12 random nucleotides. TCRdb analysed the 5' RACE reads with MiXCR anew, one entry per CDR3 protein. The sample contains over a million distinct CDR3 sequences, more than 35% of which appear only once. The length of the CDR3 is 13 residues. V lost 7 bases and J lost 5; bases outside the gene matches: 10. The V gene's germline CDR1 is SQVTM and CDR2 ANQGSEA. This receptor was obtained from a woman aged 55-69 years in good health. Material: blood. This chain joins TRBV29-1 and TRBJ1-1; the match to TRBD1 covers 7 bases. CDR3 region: CSGGTGVWTEAFF. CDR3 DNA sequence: TGCAGCGGTGGAACAGGGGTGTGGACTGAAGCTTTCTTT.